The source of this T cell receptor (beta chain) is a study of Graves' ophthalmopathy and Graves' hyperthyroidism. The CDR3 covers 13 residues. With 5 bases removed from V and 6 bases from J, the gap between germline ends came to 13 bases. The V gene's germline CDR1 is MNHEY and CDR2 SVGEGT. Scientists amplified the TCR beta CDR3 regions from RNA transcripts. RT-PCR in the first round used HTBI primers; a second-round multiplex PCR followed. TCRdb independently ran MiXCR on the multiplex PCR reads; one entry per CDR3 protein. The repertoire holds about 400,000 distinct CDR3 sequences, about 16% seen once, with 1.5% to 2% in the top ten.

The sequencing sample was made of peripheral blood. This TCR derives from a woman aged 18-30 years with Graves' ophthalmopathy. The chain carries TRBV6-2 or TRBV6-3 and TRBJ1-1; possible D gene TRBD1, 5 bases. The CDR3 is CASSTIRVPEAFF. CDR3 bases: TGTGCCAGCAGTACAATCAGGGTCCCTGAAGCTTTCTTT.